The 28 T cell receptor beta chains listed next were all sequenced from one sample in a study of CD8 T cells in ankylosing spondylitis (dated 2017 in TCRdb). The antigens these receptors bind are not known. Receptors were amplified or captured by 5' RACE. The instrument given in TCRdb is Illumina HiSeq 2500. The public reads were reprocessed in TCRdb via fastp at Q25 and MiXCR, keeping in-frame beta chains. CDR3 protein sequences are deduplicated, and each keeps its most common genes and DNA. A total of 500,000 to 650,000 distinct CDR3 sequences appear in this sample, approximately 5% of them only once. Approximately 3.5% of the sample comes from the top ten. What the work shows at the level of the full study, not this receptor alone: A TCR beta motif made up of eight highly homologous amino acid variants appeared to be characteristic of blood from ankylosing spondylitis patients.

The sample comprised blood, either unsorted or a sorted T cell fraction (not recorded which). These receptors were obtained from a male donor with ankylosing spondylitis.

This clonotype was counted ten times or more. This chain links TRBV4-2 with TRBJ2-5, with TRBD1 identical over 7 bases. The length of the CDR3 is 16 residues. Germline V gene lookup returns CDR1 LGHNA and CDR2 YNFKEQ. V gave up 4 bases and J gave up 4 bases; unmatched junction bases: 12. The CDR3 coding sequence is TGTGCCAGCAGCCCAGAGGGGGCTGCCCCGGGAGAGACCCAGTACTTC. This sequence encodes CASSPEGAAPGETQYF.

In this sample, this clonotype turned up many times. The V and J genes are TRBV5-1 and TRBJ2-7, with 10 nucleotides matching TRBD2. The ends lost 2 bases at V and 4 bases at J; junction bases unmatched: 3. CDR1 and CDR2 (germline): SGHRS, YFSETQ. This CDR3 is built from 14 residues. DNA for the CDR3: TGCGCCAGCAGCTTCGGGACTAGCGCGTACGAGCAGTACTTC. Protein product: CASSFGTSAYEQYF.

In its sample, this clonotype was seen many times. The chain uses TRBV10-3 and TRBJ2-1; D uncertain. The V gene's germline CDR1 is ENHRY and CDR2 SYGVKD. The V gene lost 1 base and the J gene lost 0 bases, with 19 bases spanning the gap. This CDR3 is built from 19 residues. As DNA, the CDR3 is TGTGCCATCAGTGAGTGGGTTCCCGGGTCTTTTAGCTCCTACAATGAGCAGTTCTTC. Residues: CAISEWVPGSFSSYNEQFF.

This clonotype was recorded at least ten times. V gene TRBV20-1 combines with J gene TRBJ2-3; 10 bases align to TRBD2. Germline assignment: CDR1 DFQATT and CDR2 SNEGSKA (reference sequence). The V gene end was trimmed by 3 bases and the J gene end by 3 bases; junction bases not matched to a gene: 9. The CDR3 spans 16 residues. The CDR3 spells CSARAPAGGFTDTQYF. The CDR3 DNA reads as TGCAGTGCTAGGGCCCCAGCGGGAGGGTTTACAGATACGCAGTATTTT.

This clonotype was recorded many times. The rearrangement links TRBV20-1 to TRBJ2-3, with a weak D call TRBD1 (5 bases). The V gene's germline CDR1 is DFQATT and CDR2 SNEGSKA (reference sequence). The length of the CDR3 is 15 residues. The ends were cut back, 0 bases at V and 1 base at J, with 11 bases in the middle. DNA for the CDR3: TGCAGTGCTAGAGAGGACACTCTCGGCACAGATACGCAGTATTTT. Its protein is CSAREDTLGTDTQYF.

Ten or more counts support this clonotype. The genes are TRBV10-3 and TRBJ1-2; D gene uncertain. Germline CDR1 is ENHRY and CDR2 is SYGVKD. The CDR3 is 13 amino acids. V lost 4 bases to trimming and J lost 4 bases, with 10 bases between them. The DNA of the CDR3 is TGTGCCATCAGTGGAGAAACGGGCTATGGCTACACCTTC. This translates into CAISGETGYGYTF.

This clonotype occurred many times. The chain links TRBV6-1 to TRBJ1-1; a possible D gene is TRBD1 (6 bases). V dropped 5 bases and J dropped 0 bases, with 13 bases sitting between them. The CDR3 consists of 15 residues. In germline, CDR1 is MNHNS, CDR2 SASEGT. CDR3 protein: CASSPMTGVNTEAFF. CDR3 sequence (DNA): TGTGCCAGCAGTCCGATGACAGGTGTGAACACTGAAGCTTTCTTT.

This clonotype was counted ten times or more. The rearrangement links TRBV12-3 or TRBV12-4 to TRBJ1-2; no firm D call. With 3 bases removed from V and 8 bases from J, the gap between germline ends came to 4 bases. The CDR3 sequence is 10 residues long. The CDR3: CASSFPGYTF. CDR3 in DNA: TGTGCCAGCAGTTTCCCCGGCTACACCTTC.

This clonotype occurred many times. The rearrangement joins TRBV29-1 to TRBJ2-7, with D perhaps matching TRBD2 (6 bases). Germline V gene sequence: CDR1 SQVTM, CDR2 ANQGSEA. This CDR3 is 12 amino acids long. V was shortened by 3 bases and J by 2 bases, with 8 bases between the two germline ends. Here the CDR3 DNA reads TGCAGCGTTGAGGGGGGACCCTACGAGCAGTACTTC. It specifies CSVEGGPYEQYF.

This clonotype was counted ten times or more. The CDR3 spells CAISRPGSGNTIYF. The CDR3 coding sequence is TGTGCCATCAGCCGACCGGGTTCTGGAAACACCATATATTTT. The rearrangement joins TRBV10-3 to TRBJ1-3; D gene ambiguous. Germline V CDR1 and CDR2: ENHRY, SYGVKD. CDR3 length: 14 amino acids. V lost 6 bases to trimming and J lost 1 base, with 10 bases between them.

This clonotype was detected ten times or more. The V and J genes are TRBV27 and TRBJ2-7; a possible D gene is TRBD1 (6 bases). Trimming cost V 6 bases and J 3 bases, with 9 bases left between them. The V gene's germline CDR1 is MNHEY and CDR2 SMNVEV (reference sequence). The CDR3 length is 12 residues. CDR3 protein: CASSRGGYEQYF. The CDR3 DNA is TGTGCCAGCAGCCGAGGGGGCTACGAGCAGTACTTC.

This clonotype was seen repeatedly, ten times or more. The gene calls are TRBV28 and TRBJ2-7; 7 nucleotides match TRBD1. Trimming took 4 bases from V and 2 from J; bases not matched to a gene: 5. CDR1 is MDHEN, CDR2 SYDVKM, per germline. The CDR3 loop spans 14 amino acids. The CDR3 here is CASSWGTAAYEQYF. CDR3 nucleotide sequence: TGTGCCAGCAGTTGGGGGACAGCGGCCTACGAGCAGTACTTC.

This clonotype has at least ten counts. The CDR3 sequence is CASSFISQETQYF. CDR3 in DNA: TGCGCCAGCAGCTTTATAAGCCAAGAGACCCAGTACTTC. The gene calls are TRBV5-1 and TRBJ2-5; no clear D. From germline, CDR1 is SGHRS and CDR2 YFSETQ. The length of the CDR3 is 13 residues. V lost 2 bases and J lost 1, with 6 bases in between.

A few counts support this clonotype. This chain uses TRBV4-3 with TRBJ2-3; TRBD1 matches 7 bases. The germline gives CDR1 LGHNA, CDR2 YSLEER. The J segment lost 4 bases and the V segment lost 0 bases, leaving 1 base of the junction unmatched. The CDR3 contains 14 residues. The CDR3 DNA is TGCGCCAGCAGCCAAGAAAGGGGGCCAGATACGCAGTATTTT. Amino acids: CASSQERGPDTQYF.

This clonotype has at least ten counts. The V and J genes are TRBV15 and TRBJ2-5, with D unclear. Germline CDR1 reads LNHNV; CDR2 reads YYDKDF (reference sequence). V was clipped by 8 bases and J by 2 bases, with 12 bases between them. This CDR3 has 13 residues. CDR3 residues: CATRRALQETQYF. The CDR3 nucleotides read TGTGCCACCCGTCGGGCTTTACAAGAGACCCAGTACTTC.

This clonotype was seen ten or more times. The chain uses TRBV6-6 and TRBJ1-3; D is uncertain. The length of the CDR3 is 12 residues. The V end was cut by 5 bases, the J end by 0 bases, with 2 bases between. Germline lookup yields CDR1 MNHNY and CDR2 SVGAGI (reference sequence). The CDR3, as DNA: TGTGCCAGCAGTATCTCTGGAAACACCATATATTTT. Translating gives CASSISGNTIYF.

There are many counts of this clonotype. The V gene is TRBV12-3 or TRBV12-4, the J gene TRBJ1-2; the D gene is possibly TRBD1 (6 bases). Trimming stripped 5 bases from V and 6 bases from J, with 16 bases between. This CDR3 contains 14 residues. The CDR3 DNA sequence: TGTGCCAGCAGTCCAGGTGGGGGCATGAATGGCTACACCTTC. Translating gives CASSPGGGMNGYTF.

The chain carries TRBV29-1 and TRBJ2-1; D gene ambiguous. Germline CDR1 is SQVTM and CDR2 is ANQGSEA. V gave up 4 bases and J gave up 8 bases, with 12 bases separating them. This CDR3 is built from 12 residues. Here the CDR3 DNA reads TGCAGCGTTGGGATCCTTCGGGATGAGCAGTTCTTC. Encoded protein: CSVGILRDEQFF.

This clonotype was seen a handful of times. The J gene is TRBJ2-7, the V gene TRBV27, with D maybe TRBD2 (7 bases). The germline V gene encodes CDR1 MNHEY and CDR2 SMNVEV (reference sequence). The CDR3 is made up of 15 amino acids. The ends were cut back, 2 bases at V and 2 bases at J, with 13 bases in the middle. The CDR3 protein is CASSLPRGPAYEQYF. CDR3 in DNA: TGTGCCAGCAGTTTACCGCGGGGGCCCGCCTACGAGCAGTACTTC.

This clonotype was counted at least ten times. The rearrangement uses TRBV12-3 or TRBV12-4 and TRBJ1-5; no definite D call. V was pared by 3 bases and J by 7 bases, with 7 bases between. This CDR3 contains 12 residues. The CDR3 is CASSFGEQPQHF. CDR3 DNA sequence: TGTGCCAGCAGTTTTGGGGAGCAGCCCCAGCATTTT.

This clonotype was counted many times. CDR3 amino acids: CASSLVLDRANEKLFF. For the CDR3, the DNA is TGTGCCAGCAGCTTAGTTTTGGACAGGGCTAATGAAAAACTGTTTTTT. This chain joins TRBV7-9 and TRBJ1-4, with TRBD1 identical over 8 bases. V trimming: 1 base; J trimming: 3 bases; junction bases outside the gene matches: 4. The germline CDR1 and CDR2 sequences are SEHNR and FQNEAQ (reference sequence). The CDR3 covers 16 residues.

There are many counts of this clonotype. This chain links TRBV7-2 with TRBJ2-6, with a possible D match to TRBD1 (5 bases). Germline CDR1 SGHTA, CDR2 FQGNSA. The ends were cut back, 0 bases at V and 0 bases at J, with 6 bases in the middle. This CDR3 spans 16 amino acids. CDR3 sequence reads: CASSLAQGSGANVLTF. Here the CDR3 DNA reads TGTGCCAGCAGCTTAGCCCAGGGCTCTGGGGCCAACGTCCTGACTTTC.

The table lists this clonotype with many counts. The rearrangement links TRBV6-2 or TRBV6-3 to TRBJ2-1; D ambiguous. Looked up from germline, CDR1 is MNHEY and CDR2 is SVGEGT. Trimming removed 7 bases from V and 3 bases from J, with 19 bases in between. This CDR3 is 16 amino acids long. CDR3 residues: CASTYTLSTRYNEQFF. CDR3 bases: TGTGCCAGCACCTATACCCTGTCGACTCGCTACAATGAGCAGTTCTTC.

This clonotype was counted many times. The chain carries TRBV20-1 and TRBJ2-7; 7 bases align to TRBD1. V gave up 5 bases and J gave up 2 bases; unmatched junction bases: 3. The germline CDR1 and CDR2 sequences are DFQATT and SNEGSKA (reference sequence). CDR3 size: 12 residues. As DNA, the CDR3 is TGCAGTGCTTTGGACAGGACCTACGAGCAGTACTTC. It encodes CSALDRTYEQYF.

This clonotype has a count of ten or more. The rearrangement links TRBV29-1 to TRBJ2-1; tentative D call: TRBD1 (6 bases). Germline CDR1 reads SQVTM; CDR2 reads ANQGSEA. The V gene lost 8 bases and the J gene lost 0 bases, with 14 bases spanning the gap. This CDR3 has 14 residues. The CDR3 region is CSTVGGSSYNEQFF. The CDR3 nucleotides are TGCAGCACCGTTGGGGGCAGCTCCTACAATGAGCAGTTCTTC.

About this clonotype itself: A much larger clonotype is one base distant, so this may be a read error. The chain joins TRBV28 to TRBJ2-3; tentative D call: TRBD1 (6 bases). This CDR3 is built from 13 residues. In germline, CDR1 is MDHEN, CDR2 SYDVKM. Written as DNA, the CDR3 is TGTGCCAGCGGGGGCAGGGGCAGGGATACGCGGTATTTT. This translates into CASGGRGRDTRYF.

This clonotype appeared many times. The rearrangement links TRBV5-6 to TRBJ1-5; tentatively, D is TRBD1 (6 bases). Trimming removed 4 bases from V and 4 bases from J, with 21 bases in between. The length of the CDR3 is 17 residues. Looked up from germline, CDR1 is SGHDT and CDR2 is YYEEEE. CDR3 in amino acids: CASSRRQGSNLNQPQHF. The CDR3 coding sequence is TGTGCCAGCAGCCGGAGGCAGGGGTCGAACCTAAATCAGCCCCAGCATTTT.

The chain joins TRBV7-9 to TRBJ2-7, with D perhaps TRBD1 or TRBD2 (5 bases each). The V end was cut by 0 bases, the J end by 7 bases, with 13 bases between. This CDR3 comprises 14 residues. Germline values: CDR1 SEHNR, CDR2 FQNEAQ (reference sequence). CDR3: CASSLAGPPGEQYF. CDR3 in DNA: TGTGCCAGCAGCTTAGCGGGGCCGCCGGGAGAGCAGTACTTC.